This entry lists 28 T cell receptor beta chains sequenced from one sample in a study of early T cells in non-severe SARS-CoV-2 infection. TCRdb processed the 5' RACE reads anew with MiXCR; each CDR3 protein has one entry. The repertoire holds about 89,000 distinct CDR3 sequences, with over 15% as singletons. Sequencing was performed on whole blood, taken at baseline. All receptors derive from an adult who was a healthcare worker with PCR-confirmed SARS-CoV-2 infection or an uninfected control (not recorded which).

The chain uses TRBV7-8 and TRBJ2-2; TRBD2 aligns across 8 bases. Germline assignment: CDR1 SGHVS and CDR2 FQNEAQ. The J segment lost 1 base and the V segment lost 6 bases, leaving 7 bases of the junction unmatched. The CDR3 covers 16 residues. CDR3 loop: CASSARSGRNTGELFF. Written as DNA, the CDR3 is TGTGCCAGCAGTGCTCGGAGCGGGAGGAACACCGGGGAGCTGTTTTTT.

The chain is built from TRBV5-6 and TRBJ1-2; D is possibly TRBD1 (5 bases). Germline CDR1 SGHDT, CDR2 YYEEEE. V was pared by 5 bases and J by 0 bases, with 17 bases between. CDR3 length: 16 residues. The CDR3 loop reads CASRSVRTGPNYGYTF. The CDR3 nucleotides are TGTGCCAGCAGGTCCGTCCGTACGGGGCCTAACTATGGCTACACCTTC.

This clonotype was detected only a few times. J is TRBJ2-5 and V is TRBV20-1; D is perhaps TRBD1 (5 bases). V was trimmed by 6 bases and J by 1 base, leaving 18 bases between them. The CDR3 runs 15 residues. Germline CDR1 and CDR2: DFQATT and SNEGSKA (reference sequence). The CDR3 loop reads CSAHSLKGAQETQYF. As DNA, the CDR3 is TGCAGTGCCCACAGTTTGAAAGGGGCCCAAGAGACCCAGTACTTC.

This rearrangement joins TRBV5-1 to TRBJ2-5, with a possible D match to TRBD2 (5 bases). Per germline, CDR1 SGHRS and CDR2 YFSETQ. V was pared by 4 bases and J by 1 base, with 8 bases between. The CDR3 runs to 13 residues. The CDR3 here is CASSTGSQETQYF. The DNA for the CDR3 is TGCGCCAGCAGCACGGGAAGCCAAGAGACCCAGTACTTC.

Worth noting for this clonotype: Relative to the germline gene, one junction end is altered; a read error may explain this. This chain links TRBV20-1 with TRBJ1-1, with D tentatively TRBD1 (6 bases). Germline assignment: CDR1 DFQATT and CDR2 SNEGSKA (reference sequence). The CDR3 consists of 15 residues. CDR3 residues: CRARRGGFMNTEAFF. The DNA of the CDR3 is TGCAGGGCTAGAAGGGGGGGGTTCATGAACACTGAAGCTTTCTTT.

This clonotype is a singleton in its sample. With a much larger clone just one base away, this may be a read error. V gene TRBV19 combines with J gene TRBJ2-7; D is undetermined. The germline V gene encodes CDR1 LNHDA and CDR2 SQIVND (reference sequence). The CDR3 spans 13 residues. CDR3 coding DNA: TGTGCCAGTAGTATAGCCCCGTCCTACAAGCAGTACTTC. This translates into CASSIAPSYKQYF.

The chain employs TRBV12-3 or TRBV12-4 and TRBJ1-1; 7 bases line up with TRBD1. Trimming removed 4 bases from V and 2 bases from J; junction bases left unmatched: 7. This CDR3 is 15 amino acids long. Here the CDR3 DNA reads TGTGCCAGCAGTTCCCTAGACAGGGTTAACACTGAAGCTTTCTTT. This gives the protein CASSSLDRVNTEAFF.

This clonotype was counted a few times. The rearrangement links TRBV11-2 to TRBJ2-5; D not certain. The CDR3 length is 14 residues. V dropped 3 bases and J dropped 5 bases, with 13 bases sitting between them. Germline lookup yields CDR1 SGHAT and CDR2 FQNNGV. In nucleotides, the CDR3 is TGTGCCAGCAGCTTCGTCGTAGGGCGCGAGACCCAGTACTTC. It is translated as CASSFVVGRETQYF.

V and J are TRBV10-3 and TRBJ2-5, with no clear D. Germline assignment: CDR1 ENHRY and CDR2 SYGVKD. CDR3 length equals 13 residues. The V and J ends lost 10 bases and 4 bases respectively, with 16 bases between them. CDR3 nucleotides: TGTGCCACGACCCCGACGGAAGGAGAGACCCAGTACTTC. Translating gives CATTPTEGETQYF.

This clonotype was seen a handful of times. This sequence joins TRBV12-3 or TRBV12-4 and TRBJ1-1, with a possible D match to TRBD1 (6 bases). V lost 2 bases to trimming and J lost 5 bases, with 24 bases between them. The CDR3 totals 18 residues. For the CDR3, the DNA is TGTGCCAGCAGTTTACAGGGGCGGTTTAAAAGCGAGAGGACTGAAGCTTTCTTT. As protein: CASSLQGRFKSERTEAFF.

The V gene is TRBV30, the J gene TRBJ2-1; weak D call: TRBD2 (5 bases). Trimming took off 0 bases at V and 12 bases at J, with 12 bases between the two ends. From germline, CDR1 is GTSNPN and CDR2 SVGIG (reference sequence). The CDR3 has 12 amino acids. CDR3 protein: CAWSVPSGRQFF. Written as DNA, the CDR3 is TGTGCCTGGAGTGTACCGAGCGGAAGGCAGTTCTTC.

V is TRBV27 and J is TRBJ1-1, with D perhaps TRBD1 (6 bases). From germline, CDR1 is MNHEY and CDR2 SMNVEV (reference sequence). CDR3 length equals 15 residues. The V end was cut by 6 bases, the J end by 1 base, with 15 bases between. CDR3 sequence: CASSPEGGTNTEAFF. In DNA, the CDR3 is TGTGCCAGCAGCCCAGAGGGGGGGACGAACACTGAAGCTTTCTTT.

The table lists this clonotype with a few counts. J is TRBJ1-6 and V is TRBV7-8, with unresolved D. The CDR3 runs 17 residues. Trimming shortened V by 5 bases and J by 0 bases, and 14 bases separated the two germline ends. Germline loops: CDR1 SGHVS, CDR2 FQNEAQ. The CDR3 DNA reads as TGTGCCAGCAGCGAACGACCTACTAGCTCCTATAATTCACCCCTCCACTTT. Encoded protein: CASSERPTSSYNSPLHF. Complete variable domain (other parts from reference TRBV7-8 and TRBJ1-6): GAGVSQSPRYKVAKRGQDVALRCDPISGHVSLFWYQQALGQGPEFLTYFQNEAQLDKSGLPSDRFFAERPEGSVSTLKIQRTQQEDSAVYLCASSERPTSSYNSPLHFGNGTRLTVT.

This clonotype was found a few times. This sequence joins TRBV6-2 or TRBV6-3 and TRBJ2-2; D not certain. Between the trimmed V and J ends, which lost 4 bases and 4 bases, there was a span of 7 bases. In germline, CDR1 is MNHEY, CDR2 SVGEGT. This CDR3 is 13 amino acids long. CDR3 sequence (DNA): TGTGCCAGCAGTTCCCAAAGCACCGGGGAGCTGTTTTTT. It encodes CASSSQSTGELFF.

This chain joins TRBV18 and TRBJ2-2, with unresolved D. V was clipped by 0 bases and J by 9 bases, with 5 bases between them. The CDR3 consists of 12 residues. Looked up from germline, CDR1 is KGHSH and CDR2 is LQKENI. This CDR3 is CASSPPGRELFF. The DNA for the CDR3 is TGTGCCAGCTCACCACCGGGCCGGGAGCTGTTTTTT.

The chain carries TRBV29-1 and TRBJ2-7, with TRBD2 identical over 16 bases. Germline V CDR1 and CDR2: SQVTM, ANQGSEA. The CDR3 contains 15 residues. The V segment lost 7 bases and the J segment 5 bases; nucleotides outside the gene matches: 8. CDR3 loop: CSAGTSGRVGDEQYF. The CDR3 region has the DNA TGCAGCGCCGGGACTAGCGGGAGGGTCGGGGACGAGCAGTACTTC.

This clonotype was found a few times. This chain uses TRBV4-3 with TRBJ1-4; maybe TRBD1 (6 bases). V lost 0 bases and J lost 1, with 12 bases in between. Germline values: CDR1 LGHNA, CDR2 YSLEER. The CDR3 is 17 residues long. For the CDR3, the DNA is TGCGCCAGCAGCCAAGAACGGGGGGCCTTAACTAATGAAAAACTGTTTTTT. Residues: CASSQERGALTNEKLFF.

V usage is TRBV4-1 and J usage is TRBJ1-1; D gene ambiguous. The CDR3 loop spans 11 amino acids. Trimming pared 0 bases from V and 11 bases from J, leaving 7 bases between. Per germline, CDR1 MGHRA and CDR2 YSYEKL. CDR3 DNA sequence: TGCGCCAGCAGCCAAGATACTGCTGCTTTCTTT. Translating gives CASSQDTAAFF.

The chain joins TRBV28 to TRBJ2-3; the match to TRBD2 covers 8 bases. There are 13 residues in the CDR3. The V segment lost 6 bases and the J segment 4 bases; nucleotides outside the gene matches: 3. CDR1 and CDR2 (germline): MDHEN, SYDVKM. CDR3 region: CASSGRAPDTQYF. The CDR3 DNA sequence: TGTGCCAGCAGCGGGAGGGCCCCAGATACGCAGTATTTT.

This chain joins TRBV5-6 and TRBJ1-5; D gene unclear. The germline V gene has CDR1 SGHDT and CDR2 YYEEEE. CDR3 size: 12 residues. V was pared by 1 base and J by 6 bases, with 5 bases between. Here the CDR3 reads CASSLIGQPQHF. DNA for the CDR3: TGTGCCAGCAGCTTGATCGGTCAGCCCCAGCATTTT.

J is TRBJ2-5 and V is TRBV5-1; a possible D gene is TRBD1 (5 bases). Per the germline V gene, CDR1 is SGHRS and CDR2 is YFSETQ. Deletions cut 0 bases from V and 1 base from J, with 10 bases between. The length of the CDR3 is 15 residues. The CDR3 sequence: CASSLAPRGQETQYF. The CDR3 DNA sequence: TGCGCCAGCAGCTTGGCCCCTAGGGGCCAAGAGACCCAGTACTTC.

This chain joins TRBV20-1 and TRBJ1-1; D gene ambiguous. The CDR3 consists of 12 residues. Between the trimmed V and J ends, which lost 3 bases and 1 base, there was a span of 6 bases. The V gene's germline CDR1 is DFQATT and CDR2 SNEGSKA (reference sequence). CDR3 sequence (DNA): TGCAGTGCTAGCCCACCGAACACTGAAGCTTTCTTT. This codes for CSASPPNTEAFF.

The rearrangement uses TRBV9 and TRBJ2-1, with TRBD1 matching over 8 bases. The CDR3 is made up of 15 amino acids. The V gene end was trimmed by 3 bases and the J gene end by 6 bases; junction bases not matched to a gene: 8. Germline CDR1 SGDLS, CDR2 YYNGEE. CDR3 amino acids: CASSAQGAIGNEQFF. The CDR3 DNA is TGTGCCAGCAGCGCTCAGGGGGCCATTGGCAATGAGCAGTTCTTC. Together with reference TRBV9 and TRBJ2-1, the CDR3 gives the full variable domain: DSGVTQTPKHLITATGQRVTLRCSPRSGDLSVYWYQQSLDQGLQFLIQYYNGEERAKGNILERFSAQQFPDLHSELNLSSLELGDSALYFCASSAQGAIGNEQFFGPGTRLTVL.

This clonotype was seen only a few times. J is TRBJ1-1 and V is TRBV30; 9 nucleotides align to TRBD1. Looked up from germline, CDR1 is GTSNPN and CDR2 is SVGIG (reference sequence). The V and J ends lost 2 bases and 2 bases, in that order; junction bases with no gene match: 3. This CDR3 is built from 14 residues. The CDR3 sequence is CAWSTGQGNTEAFF. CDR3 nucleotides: TGTGCCTGGAGTACGGGACAGGGCAACACTGAAGCTTTCTTT.

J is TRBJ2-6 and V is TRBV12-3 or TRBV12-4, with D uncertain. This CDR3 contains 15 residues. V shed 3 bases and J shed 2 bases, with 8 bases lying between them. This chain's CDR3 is CASSFNPTGANVLTF. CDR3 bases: TGTGCCAGCAGTTTTAATCCGACTGGGGCCAACGTCCTGACTTTC.

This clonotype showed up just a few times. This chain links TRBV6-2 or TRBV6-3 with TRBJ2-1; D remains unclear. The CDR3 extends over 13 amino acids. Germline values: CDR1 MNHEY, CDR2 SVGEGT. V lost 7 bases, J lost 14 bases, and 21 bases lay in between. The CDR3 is CASTVKRAEKEFF. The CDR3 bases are TGTGCCAGCACTGTGAAACGGGCCGAAAAAGAGTTCTTC.

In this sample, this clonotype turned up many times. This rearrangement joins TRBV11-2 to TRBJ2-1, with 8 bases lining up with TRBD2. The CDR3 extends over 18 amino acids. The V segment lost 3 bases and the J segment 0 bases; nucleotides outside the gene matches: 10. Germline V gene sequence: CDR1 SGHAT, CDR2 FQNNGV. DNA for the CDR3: TGTGCCAGCAGCTTCGGGGGGGCGGGAAGCTCCTCCTACAATGAGCAGTTCTTC. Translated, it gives CASSFGGAGSSSYNEQFF.

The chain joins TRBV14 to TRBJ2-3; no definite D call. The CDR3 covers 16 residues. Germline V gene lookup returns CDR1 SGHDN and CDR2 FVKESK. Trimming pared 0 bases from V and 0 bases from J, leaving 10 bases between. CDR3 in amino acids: CASSQENLTSTDTQYF. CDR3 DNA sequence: TGTGCCAGCAGCCAAGAGAACCTGACTAGCACAGATACGCAGTATTTT.